This entry lists 24 T cell receptor beta chains sequenced from one sample in a study of T cell responses to AZD1222 COVID-19 vaccine. The repertoire was sequenced with immunoSEQ multiplex PCR; TCRdb's copy has only in-frame clones and lacks some. The table has under 75,000 clones, about 85% seen once; the top ten hold around 21%. Source: peripheral blood, taken on day 0 of AZD1222 vaccination. The origin of the receptors is an adult in good health.

The chain has TRBV19 and TRBJ1-1; 8 bases fit TRBD1. The ends lost 8 bases at V and 2 bases at J; junction bases unmatched: 10. The CDR3 length is 15 residues. Per the germline V gene, CDR1 is LNHDA and CDR2 is SQIVND (reference sequence). The DNA for the CDR3 is TGTGCCAGTCGCCGAGGGACAGGTCTTAACACTGAAGCTTTCTTT. The encoded protein is CASRRGTGLNTEAFF.

The chain joins TRBV18 to TRBJ2-7; D gene uncertain. The CDR3 length is 12 residues. The V gene's germline CDR1 is KGHSH and CDR2 LQKENI. Trimming cost V 4 bases and J 0 bases, with 4 bases left between them. DNA for the CDR3: TGTGCCAGCTCACTGAGCTCCTACGAGCAGTACTTC. It encodes CASSLSSYEQYF. Full variable domain (missing parts from reference TRBV18 and TRBJ2-7): NAGVMQNPRHLVRRRGQEARLRCSPMKGHSHVYWYRQLPEEGLKFMVYLQKENIIDESGMPKERFSAEFPKEGPSILRIQQVVRGDSAAYFCASSLSSYEQYFGPGTRLTVT.

The chain is built from TRBV9 and TRBJ2-5; 7 bases are shared with TRBD2. Trimming cost V 4 bases and J 5 bases; bases outside gene matches: 5. Germline values: CDR1 SGDLS, CDR2 YYNGEE. The CDR3 has 13 amino acids. The CDR3 protein is CASSFSGEETQYF. CDR3 DNA sequence: TGTGCCAGCAGCTTCAGCGGGGAGGAGACCCAGTACTTC.

The chain recombines TRBV7-9 with TRBJ1-1; tentative D call: TRBD1 (5 bases). CDR3 length equals 12 residues. Trimming stripped 4 bases from V and 7 bases from J, with 10 bases between. Per germline, CDR1 SEHNR and CDR2 FQNEAQ (reference sequence). The CDR3 sequence is CASSSRDGEAFF. As DNA, the CDR3 is TGTGCCAGCAGCTCCCGGGACGGTGAAGCTTTCTTT.

This clone appeared a few times. The chain recombines TRBV18 with TRBJ2-7; possible D gene TRBD2, 5 bases. The CDR3 covers 13 residues. V shed 2 bases and J shed 3 bases, with 8 bases lying between them. The germline CDR1 and CDR2 sequences are KGHSH and LQKENI. CDR3: CASSPGEGYEQYF. DNA of the CDR3: TGTGCCAGCTCACCAGGTGAGGGCTACGAGCAGTACTTC. Full variable domain (rest looked up from reference TRBV18 and TRBJ2-7): NAGVMQNPRHLVRRRGQEARLRCSPMKGHSHVYWYRQLPEEGLKFMVYLQKENIIDESGMPKERFSAEFPKEGPSILRIQQVVRGDSAAYFCASSPGEGYEQYFGPGTRLTVT.

This clone was seen only once. The chain combines TRBV14 with TRBJ2-2; tentative D call: TRBD2 (5 bases). In germline, CDR1 is SGHDN, CDR2 FVKESK. V lost 5 bases and J 0 bases, leaving 10 bases between the germline ends. The CDR3 extends over 15 amino acids. CDR3 in amino acids: CASSIRGPNTGELFF. The CDR3 nucleotides read TGTGCCAGCAGCATACGCGGGCCGAACACCGGGGAGCTGTTTTTT.

The CDR3 region is CASSLSGQQETQYF. CDR3 nucleotides: TGTGCCAGCAGCTTATCGGGACAGCAAGAGACCCAGTACTTC. The V gene is TRBV5-5, the J gene TRBJ2-5; the match to TRBD1 covers 7 bases. V shed 2 bases, J shed 2 bases, and the junction held 3 bases outside the gene matches. CDR1 is SGHKS, CDR2 YYEKEE, per germline (reference sequence). This CDR3 spans 14 amino acids.

The chain employs TRBV25-1 and TRBJ2-4; D unresolved. Deletions cut 2 bases from V and 2 bases from J, with 4 bases between. The CDR3 sequence is 13 residues long. Germline loops: CDR1 MGHDK, CDR2 SYGVNS. CDR3 protein: CASSEMTKNIQYF. CDR3 nucleotides: TGTGCCAGCAGTGAAATGACCAAAAACATTCAGTACTTC.

The CDR3 DNA sequence: TGTGCCAGCTCTCTCCAGGGAGCGAGAAATGAGCAGTTCTTC. Protein product: CASSLQGARNEQFF. The V and J genes are TRBV27 and TRBJ2-1, with D perhaps being TRBD1 or TRBD2 (5 bases each). CDR1 and CDR2 (germline): MNHEY, SMNVEV (reference sequence). V lost 8 bases and J lost 7, with 18 bases in between. CDR3 size: 14 residues.

This clone was seen only once. The chain employs TRBV29-1 and TRBJ2-3, with D hard to call. The CDR3 length is 11 residues. Per the germline V gene, CDR1 is SQVTM and CDR2 is ANQGSEA. Trimming took 4 bases from V and 1 from J, leaving 3 bases between them. Written as DNA, the CDR3 is TGCAGCGTTGTAGGCACAGATACGCAGTATTTT. This encodes CSVVGTDTQYF.

The rearrangement uses TRBV6-4 and TRBJ2-1; TRBD2 might be the D (5 bases). The CDR3 contains 15 residues. Per the germline V gene, CDR1 is MRHNA and CDR2 is SNTAGT. V was pared by 1 base and J by 7 bases, with 14 bases between. CDR3 amino acids: CASSDLAAVLNEQFF. CDR3 in DNA: TGTGCCAGCAGTGACTTAGCAGCGGTACTTAATGAGCAGTTCTTC.

V usage is TRBV4-1 and J usage is TRBJ1-2, with 7 bases identical to TRBD1. Unmatched junction bases numbered 5, after V lost 3 bases and J lost 4 bases. The CDR3 extends over 14 amino acids. Germline loops: CDR1 MGHRA, CDR2 YSYEKL. CDR3 sequence: CASSQGDRTYGYTF. CDR3 in DNA: TGCGCCAGCAGCCAGGGGGACAGAACCTATGGCTACACCTTC.

The V and J genes are TRBV7-8 and TRBJ1-5, with 8 bases matching TRBD1. The germline CDR1 and CDR2 sequences are SGHVS and FQNEAQ. The CDR3 contains 18 residues. Trimming cost V 5 bases and J 0 bases; bases outside gene matches: 12. For the CDR3, the DNA is TGTGCCAGCAGCAGAACGGTCACAGGGGGGACTAGCAATCAGCCCCAGCATTTT. Translated, it gives CASSRTVTGGTSNQPQHF.

The rearrangement links TRBV4-2 to TRBJ1-5, with TRBD1 as a possible D gene (5 bases). This CDR3 has 16 amino acids. Trimming took 2 bases from V and 0 from J, leaving 11 bases between them. Germline assignment: CDR1 LGHNA and CDR2 YNFKEQ. DNA for the CDR3: TGTGCCAGCAGCCAACGGCAGGGTTCTAGCAATCAGCCCCAGCATTTT. It translates to CASSQRQGSSNQPQHF.

The chain employs TRBV30 and TRBJ2-5; 7 nucleotides align to TRBD2. The CDR3 has 14 amino acids. CDR1 and CDR2 from the germline V gene are GTSNPN and SVGIG (reference sequence). J was trimmed by 0 bases and V by 3 bases; bases with no gene match: 4. The chain's CDR3 is CAWRDGRNQETQYF. The CDR3 coding sequence is TGTGCCTGGAGAGACGGGAGGAACCAAGAGACCCAGTACTTC.

The chain links TRBV27 to TRBJ1-1, with 10 bases matching TRBD1. This CDR3 region has 15 residues. CDR1 is MNHEY and CDR2 is SMNVEV in the germline V gene (reference sequence). V was clipped by 4 bases and J by 3 bases; unmatched bases: 5. CDR3 bases: TGTGCCAGCAGTTCAGCGGGACAGGGGTACACTGAAGCTTTCTTT. As protein: CASSSAGQGYTEAFF.

This clone was detected ten times or more. The chain combines TRBV5-1 with TRBJ2-7; 7 positions match TRBD1. Looked up from germline, CDR1 is SGHRS and CDR2 is YFSETQ. V dropped 5 bases and J dropped 5; count of bases not matched to a gene: 10. The CDR3 loop spans 14 amino acids. The CDR3 DNA sequence: TGCGCCAGCAGATGGCAGGGGGTTGGCGACGAGCAGTACTTC. Its protein is CASRWQGVGDEQYF.

J is TRBJ2-7 and V is TRBV5-1, with TRBD1 as a possible D gene (5 bases). V was cut by 6 bases and J by 5 bases, with 21 bases left in between. The CDR3 extends over 15 amino acids. Per the germline V gene, CDR1 is SGHRS and CDR2 is YFSETQ. The CDR3 DNA sequence: TGCGCCAGCAACCCCCCGGCAGGGTCGGCCGACGAGCAGTACTTC. This codes for CASNPPAGSADEQYF. Full variable domain (rest looked up from reference TRBV5-1 and TRBJ2-7): KAGVTQTPRYLIKTRGQQVTLSCSPISGHRSVSWYQQTPGQGLQFLFEYFSETQRNKGNFPGRFSGRQFSNSRSEMNVSTLELGDSALYLCASNPPAGSADEQYFGPGTRLTVT.

V and J are TRBV5-5 and TRBJ1-5; 7 bases are shared with TRBD1. V shed 4 bases and J 4 bases; nucleotides not matched to a gene: 5. Germline CDR1 and CDR2: SGHKS and YYEKEE (reference sequence). This CDR3 has 14 residues. The CDR3 is CASSPTGQNQPQHF. CDR3 nucleotide sequence: TGTGCCAGCAGCCCAACGGGACAGAATCAGCCCCAGCATTTT.

The chain has TRBV29-1 and TRBJ1-4; D not certain. CDR1 and CDR2 from the germline V gene are SQVTM and ANQGSEA. V gave up 3 bases and J gave up 13 bases, with 18 bases separating them. The CDR3 loop spans 13 amino acids. Written as DNA, the CDR3 is TGCAGCGTTGACCTGAGTATGGCAGGAGGACTGTTTTTT. Its translation: CSVDLSMAGGLFF.

This clone showed up just once. The rearrangement uses TRBV2 and TRBJ2-7; TRBD1 matches 9 bases. This CDR3 contains 16 residues. V gave up 5 bases and J gave up 4 bases; unmatched junction bases: 12. The V gene's germline CDR1 is SNHLY and CDR2 FYNNEI. Here the CDR3 reads CASSPGVGTGSYEQYF. In DNA form, the CDR3 reads TGTGCCAGCAGTCCCGGGGTCGGGACAGGGTCTTACGAGCAGTACTTC.

The chain couples TRBV7-3 to TRBJ2-3; D unresolved. Germline values: CDR1 SGHTA, CDR2 FQGTGA. V lost 5 bases, J lost 2 bases, and 23 bases lay in between. This CDR3 contains 18 residues. CDR3 sequence reads: CASSLQPPGLFVTDTQYF. In DNA, the CDR3 is TGTGCCAGCAGCCTACAACCTCCCGGGCTCTTTGTCACAGATACGCAGTATTTT.

The chain is built from TRBV15 and TRBJ1-1, with TRBD1 identical over 7 bases. The CDR3 is 16 amino acids. V lost 5 bases and J lost 0; bases outside the gene matches: 9. Germline-derived CDR1 and CDR2 are LNHNV and YYDKDF (reference sequence). CDR3 DNA: TGTGCCACCAGCCTGGGGACAGATTTTATGAACACTGAAGCTTTCTTT. It yields the protein CATSLGTDFMNTEAFF. Supplemented by reference TRBV15 and TRBJ1-1, the full variable domain reads DAMVIQNPRYQVTQFGKPVTLSCSQTLNHNVMYWYQQKSSQAPKLLFHYYDKDFNNEADTPDNFQSRRPNTSFCFLDIRSPGLGDTAMYLCATSLGTDFMNTEAFFGQGTRLTVV.

The chain employs TRBV9 and TRBJ1-3, with no clear D. The CDR3 has 16 amino acids. The germline CDR1 and CDR2 sequences are SGDLS and YYNGEE. Trimming pared 0 bases from V and 0 bases from J, leaving 10 bases between. As DNA, the CDR3 is TGTGCCAGCAGCGTAGGGAGTTCTTTCTCTGGAAACACCATATATTTT. Translated: CASSVGSSFSGNTIYF. The full variable domain, with the rest looked up from reference TRBV9 and TRBJ1-3, is DSGVTQTPKHLITATGQRVTLRCSPRSGDLSVYWYQQSLDQGLQFLIQYYNGEERAKGNILERFSAQQFPDLHSELNLSSLELGDSALYFCASSVGSSFSGNTIYFGEGSWLTVV.